This T cell receptor beta chain was retrieved from a study of blood T cells in healthy people across ages. Points from the study as a whole: The study lacked donor CMV status, which possibly confounded expanded clonotype changes.

Comments on this clonotype: The antigen remains undetermined.

A sample-barcoded 5' primer and a J-beta primer mix were used in a second PCR of roughly 7 to 12 cycles. Through a template-switch adaptor with 12 random nucleotides, each cDNA molecule received a tag. MiXCR, applied by TCRdb to the 5' RACE reads, yields one record per CDR3 protein. The top ten hold approximately 20% of the sample, which has more than 1 million distinct CDR3 sequences, 40% to 55% seen once. V lost 0 bases and J lost 6; bases outside the gene matches: 3. Germline CDR1 LGHNA, CDR2 YSLEER. The CDR3 sequence is 16 residues long. Donors gave around 10 milliliters of peripheral blood apiece. Total RNA, at least 5.5 micrograms per sample, came from PBMCs.

The gene calls are TRBV4-3 and TRBJ2-3, with 13 bases aligning to TRBD2. The receptor comes from a woman aged 55-69 years in good health. The sample consisted of blood. This CDR3 reads CASSQDGTSGEDTQYF. CDR3 in DNA: TGCGCCAGCAGCCAAGATGGGACTAGCGGGGAGGATACGCAGTATTTT.